Sequencing of this TCR beta chain was carried out in a study of blood T cell repertoires in COVID-19. About the research overall: Nucleic acid was either cDNA or gDNA, and it came from T cells, B-cell-depleted T cells, or PBMCs.

Trimming left V 1 base short and J 1 base short, with 7 bases between. From germline, CDR1 is GTSNPN and CDR2 SVGIG (reference sequence). The CDR3 spans 14 residues. Authors' processing steps: Using reference gene primer amplification, nucleated cell counts were estimated. The protocol was immunoSEQ multiplex PCR, while the TCRdb copy is restricted to in-frame clones and leaves out a portion. V, J and clone size reflect that table, while D and trimming were determined from the DNA. Here the sample spans more than 95,000 clones, 65% to 90% being singletons. The rearrangement joins TRBV30 to TRBJ2-2; tentatively, D is TRBD1 (5 bases). The sample taken for sequencing was peripheral blood. The receptor's source is a man older than 75 with active or convalescent COVID-19. In nucleotides, the CDR3 is TGTGCCTGGAGTGCGACAGTGAACACCGGGGAGCTGTTTTTT. Amino acids: CAWSATVNTGELFF. The entire variable domain, with the rest obtained from reference TRBV30 and TRBJ2-2, is as follows: SQTIHQWPATLVQPVGSPLSLECTVEGTSNPNLYWYRQAAGRGLQLLFYSVGIGQISSEVPQNLSASRPQDRQFILSSKKLLLSDSGFYLCAWSATVNTGELFFGEGSRLTVL.